This T cell receptor (beta chain) was recorded in a study of T-cell reconstitution after alpha-beta-depleted transplantation in children. Looked up from germline, CDR1 is SGDLS and CDR2 is YYNGEE. V lost 2 bases and J 0 bases, leaving 9 bases between the germline ends. There are 14 residues in the CDR3. Study-wide points: Expanded graft clones numbering several hundred reportedly gave rise to alpha-beta T cells about two months after transplant. From surviving recipient T cells and thymic progenitors came the high day-60 TCRbeta diversity observed in some patients.

Preparation of the TCRbeta library was carried out with unique molecular identifiers. TCRdb fed the PCR reads into MiXCR, producing one record per CDR3 protein. The profile shows nearly 250,000 distinct CDR3 sequences, just under 8.5% of them singletons. This clonotype was seen at least ten times. Its antigen is not known. The chain joins TRBV9 to TRBJ2-7; TRBD2 might be the D (6 bases). This sequence originates from a male patient aged 10 to 17 who had a stem cell transplant for acute lymphoblastic leukemia, so the T cells may come from the graft donor. The sample in question was PBMCs, mostly from graft donor cells, obtained 180 days after TCRalphabeta/CD19-depleted stem cell transplant. The CDR3 here is CASSVSGTSYEQYF. Written as DNA, the CDR3 is TGTGCCAGCAGCGTTAGCGGTACCTCCTACGAGCAGTACTTC.